The 30 T cell receptor beta chains in this list originate from one sample, sequenced in a study of shared clonotypes between healthy human individuals. Using immunoSEQ multiplex PCR, the repertoire was profiled, and TCRdb retains in-frame clones only, with some absent. Counted here are approximately 500,000 clones, about four fifths occurring once; the ten biggest clones make up 10% to 15%. Sequenced input: PBMCs. The origin of the receptors is a woman in her forties in good health. Some clones in this sample may be carry-over from other donors' samples.

A few counts support this clone. This rearrangement joins TRBV28 to TRBJ1-2; D might be TRBD1 (6 bases). CDR3 length: 13 amino acids. V lost 4 bases and J 5 bases, leaving 11 bases between the germline ends. CDR1 and CDR2 from the germline V gene are MDHEN and SYDVKM. As DNA, the CDR3 is TGTGCCAGCAGTTCCGGGGGCTTATATGGCTACACCTTC. This sequence encodes CASSSGGLYGYTF.

V gene TRBV5-1 combines with J gene TRBJ2-1; D is unclear. The CDR3 length is 13 residues. V dropped 0 bases and J dropped 2 bases, with 3 bases sitting between them. In germline, CDR1 is SGHRS, CDR2 YFSETQ. The CDR3: CASSLVPYNEQFF. The DNA of the CDR3 is TGCGCCAGCAGCTTGGTGCCCTACAATGAGCAGTTCTTC.

Turning to this clone: In the same sample, other DNA sequences code for this CDR3. The V gene is TRBV5-4, the J gene TRBJ2-1; tentatively, D is TRBD2 (6 bases). The CDR3 has 15 residues. The V gene's germline CDR1 is SGHNT and CDR2 YYREEE (reference sequence). V shed 4 bases and J shed 0 bases, with 11 bases lying between them. The DNA for the CDR3 is TGTGCCAGCAGCCCGGCGGGGAGCTCCTACAATGAGCAGTTCTTC. As protein: CASSPAGSSYNEQFF. Complete variable domain (other parts from reference TRBV5-4 and TRBJ2-1): ETGVTQSPTHLIKTRGQQVTLRCSSQSGHNTVSWYQQALGQGPQFIFQYYREEENGRGNFPPRFSGLQFPNYSSELNVNALELDDSALYLCASSPAGSSYNEQFFGPGTRLTVL.

This clone has just one count. The genes are TRBV11-2 and TRBJ2-1; possibly TRBD1 or TRBD2 for D (5 bases each). Germline V gene lookup returns CDR1 SGHAT and CDR2 FQNNGV. Trimming removed 7 bases from V and 5 bases from J, with 12 bases in between. This CDR3 is built from 13 residues. The CDR3, as DNA: TGTGCCAGCACCCCCGGGGCGAACAATGAGCAGTTCTTC. It specifies CASTPGANNEQFF.

Note on this clone: The DNA is omitted, as the CDR3 cannot be located on it reliably, and the CDR3 follows TCRdb's listing. V and J are TRBV29-1 and TRBJ2-5. Inclusive of both ends, the CDR3 amounts to 12 amino acids. Germline V gene lookup returns CDR1 SQVTM and CDR2 ANQGSEA. CDR3 in amino acids: CSVELFFGTQYF.

J is TRBJ1-4 and V is TRBV28, with 9 positions matching TRBD1. The CDR3 covers 18 residues. CDR1 and CDR2 from the germline V gene are MDHEN and SYDVKM. With 6 bases clipped from V and 0 bases from J, the junction kept 11 bases outside the gene matches. The CDR3 loop reads CASRPRGTGRATNEKLFF. The CDR3 DNA is TGTGCCAGCAGACCACGTGGGACAGGGAGAGCAACTAATGAAAAACTGTTTTTT.

The chain carries TRBV16 and TRBJ1-2; D is uncertain. The V gene's germline CDR1 is KGHSY and CDR2 FQNENV. The CDR3 totals 15 residues. V dropped 4 bases and J dropped 5 bases, with 17 bases sitting between them. CDR3 nucleotide sequence: TGTGCCAGCAGCCCCCGGTTGGAGGGAGAGTATGGCTACACCTTC. Its translation: CASSPRLEGEYGYTF.

The gene calls are TRBV6-5 and TRBJ2-3; no reliable D call. Germline values: CDR1 MNHEY, CDR2 SVGAGI. The CDR3 has 13 residues. Trimming stripped 3 bases from V and 9 bases from J, with 13 bases between. CDR3 region: CASSYFLGSTQYF. The CDR3 DNA reads as TGTGCCAGCAGTTATTTCCTTGGCTCGACGCAGTATTTT.

The rearrangement joins TRBV7-2 to TRBJ2-7, with D uncertain. Germline CDR1 reads SGHTA; CDR2 reads FQGNSA. Trimming took off 2 bases at V and 5 bases at J, with 4 bases between the two ends. This CDR3 is 11 amino acids long. CDR3 DNA: TGTGCCAGCAGCTTAATGAACGAGCAGTACTTC. Its translation is CASSLMNEQYF.

At least ten counts were recorded for this clone. J is TRBJ2-2 and V is TRBV2, with a possible D match to TRBD1 (6 bases). Germline lookup yields CDR1 SNHLY and CDR2 FYNNEI. Trimming shortened V by 6 bases and J by 3 bases, and 11 bases separated the two germline ends. This CDR3 region has 14 residues. The CDR3 DNA sequence: TGTGCCAGCAGGGGGGACACCGACACCGGGGAGCTGTTTTTT. Translating gives CASRGDTDTGELFF.

On this clone: Relative to the germline gene, one junction end is altered; a read error may explain this. The rearrangement joins TRBV7-7 to TRBJ2-5; 10 bases are shared with TRBD2. The CDR3 extends over 14 amino acids. Germline V gives CDR1 SSHAT, CDR2 FNYEAQ (reference sequence). The CDR3 sequence: CASSLRTSGETQYF. The DNA for the CDR3 is TGTGCTAGCAGCCTTCGGACTAGCGGAGAGACCCAGTACTTC.

The J gene is TRBJ1-1, the V gene TRBV5-6; TRBD1 matches 10 bases. CDR1 SGHDT and CDR2 YYEEEE come from the germline V gene. The CDR3 runs to 16 residues. The J segment lost 4 bases and the V segment lost 3 bases, leaving 9 bases of the junction unmatched. The CDR3 DNA follows: TGTGCCAGCAGCTCCTCCGGGACAGGGGCGAGCACTGAAGCTTTCTTT. It codes for CASSSSGTGASTEAFF.

In its sample, this clone was seen once. This sequence joins TRBV7-9 and TRBJ2-5, with D unresolved. In germline, CDR1 is SEHNR, CDR2 FQNEAQ (reference sequence). Trimming removed 1 base from V and 2 bases from J, with 8 bases in between. This CDR3 region has 14 residues. CDR3 DNA: TGTGCCAGCAGCTTAGGGGCGAGACAAGAGACCCAGTACTTC. This translates into CASSLGARQETQYF.

The sample holds a few counts of this clone. The V gene is TRBV10-3, the J gene TRBJ2-2; D gene unclear. Germline V gene sequence: CDR1 ENHRY, CDR2 SYGVKD. The CDR3 extends over 14 amino acids. V shed 4 bases and J shed 4 bases, with 10 bases lying between them. The CDR3 loop reads CAISGTSGTGELFF. CDR3 sequence (DNA): TGTGCCATCAGTGGTACGTCGGGCACCGGGGAGCTGTTTTTT.

J is TRBJ1-5 and V is TRBV10-2; no firm D call. The germline V gene encodes CDR1 WSHSY and CDR2 SAAADI. This CDR3 has 14 amino acids. Trimming stripped 2 bases from V and 1 base from J, with 6 bases between. CDR3 amino acids: CASSESTSNQPQHF. The CDR3 DNA reads as TGCGCCAGCAGTGAGAGTACGAGCAATCAGCCCCAGCATTTT.

This clone was found a few times. V and J are TRBV5-1 and TRBJ1-1, with D hard to call. Germline CDR1 is SGHRS and CDR2 is YFSETQ. The CDR3 has 13 residues. V shed 0 bases and J shed 2 bases, with 5 bases lying between them. The CDR3 is CASSLVDNTEAFF. DNA of the CDR3: TGCGCCAGCAGCTTGGTGGACAACACTGAAGCTTTCTTT.

The sample holds one count of this clone. The rearrangement joins TRBV5-1 to TRBJ1-4, with TRBD1 matching over 9 bases. Germline CDR1 SGHRS, CDR2 YFSETQ. With 0 bases clipped from V and 8 bases from J, the junction kept 11 bases outside the gene matches. CDR3 length equals 17 residues. The DNA for the CDR3 is TGCGCCAGCAGCTTGGTCTCAGGGGGACAGGGTTTCGAAAAACTGTTTTTT. This codes for CASSLVSGGQGFEKLFF.

This chain's CDR3 is CASRERSVGTQYF. The CDR3 nucleotides are TGTGCCAGCAGAGAGAGATCTGTCGGGACCCAGTACTTC. V and J are TRBV2 and TRBJ2-5; D is ambiguous. The V end lost 6 bases, the J end lost 7 bases, and 15 bases lay between the germline ends. The CDR3 has 13 residues. Germline-derived CDR1 and CDR2 are SNHLY and FYNNEI. The full variable domain, in which reference TRBV2 and TRBJ2-5 provide the parts outside the CDR3, is EPEVTQTPSHQVTQMGQEVILRCVPISNHLYFYWYRQILGQKVEFLVSFYNNEISEKSEIFDDQFSVERPDGSNFTLKIRSTKLEDSAMYFCASRERSVGTQYFGPGTRLLVL.

This clone was counted once. V is TRBV4-3 and J is TRBJ2-5; 10 bases align to TRBD2. Germline CDR1 and CDR2: LGHNA and YSLEER. V gave up 2 bases and J gave up 3 bases; unmatched junction bases: 9. This CDR3 region has 17 residues. The CDR3 DNA is TGCGCCAGCAGCCAATCAGCGGGAGGGCCCTTAAAAGAGACCCAGTACTTC. Translating gives CASSQSAGGPLKETQYF.

The chain joins TRBV7-2 to TRBJ2-7, with 8 bases fitting TRBD2. The ends lost 0 bases at V and 0 bases at J; junction bases unmatched: 4. The germline V gene has CDR1 SGHTA and CDR2 FQGNSA. The CDR3 contains 16 residues. CDR3 loop: CASSLASLAGSYEQYF. Written as DNA, the CDR3 is TGTGCCAGCAGCTTAGCAAGCCTAGCGGGCTCCTACGAGCAGTACTTC. Complete variable domain (other parts from reference TRBV7-2 and TRBJ2-7): GAGVSQSPSNKVTEKGKDVELRCDPISGHTALYWYRQSLGQGLEFLIYFQGNSAPDKSGLPSDRFSAERTGGSVSTLTIQRTQQEDSAVYLCASSLASLAGSYEQYFGPGTRLTVT.

The chain has TRBV5-8 and TRBJ1-1; D gene ambiguous. This CDR3 contains 13 residues. Germline lookup yields CDR1 SGHTS and CDR2 YDEGEE. Trimming left V 2 bases short and J 3 bases short, with 8 bases between. CDR3 coding DNA: TGTGCCAGCAGCTTAGACGCTCACACTGAAGCTTTCTTT. Amino acid sequence: CASSLDAHTEAFF.

This sequence joins TRBV2 and TRBJ2-6; D not certain. Trimming took off 5 bases at V and 1 base at J, with 9 bases between the two ends. The length of the CDR3 is 15 residues. CDR1 and CDR2 (germline): SNHLY, FYNNEI. The CDR3 sequence is CASSRDKSGANVLTF. The CDR3 DNA reads TGTGCCAGCAGTAGAGATAAATCTGGGGCCAACGTCCTGACTTTC.

This clone was detected a few times. J is TRBJ2-5 and V is TRBV9; the D gene is possibly TRBD2 (6 bases). V dropped 2 bases and J dropped 0 bases, with 11 bases sitting between them. Germline CDR1 is SGDLS and CDR2 is YYNGEE. The CDR3 spans 15 residues. CDR3 amino acids: CASSVASAYQETQYF. The CDR3 region has the DNA TGTGCCAGCAGCGTGGCTAGCGCATACCAAGAGACCCAGTACTTC.

The gene calls are TRBV27 and TRBJ2-7; D perhaps matches TRBD1 (6 bases). CDR1 and CDR2 (germline): MNHEY, SMNVEV (reference sequence). V dropped 0 bases and J dropped 3 bases, with 15 bases sitting between them. The CDR3 sequence is 16 residues long. The CDR3 protein is CASSLSLPGHFYEQYF. The CDR3 bases are TGTGCCAGCAGTTTATCTTTGCCGGGACATTTCTACGAGCAGTACTTC.

The V gene is TRBV5-5, the J gene TRBJ2-7; D may be TRBD1 or TRBD2 (5 bases each). The CDR3 runs to 15 residues. The germline CDR1 and CDR2 sequences are SGHKS and YYEKEE (reference sequence). Trimming removed 1 base from V and 2 bases from J, with 13 bases in between. The CDR3, as DNA: TGTGCCAGCAGCTTGACAGTGGGGGAGACCTACGAGCAGTACTTC. It encodes CASSLTVGETYEQYF.

The gene calls are TRBV5-1 and TRBJ2-3, with 7 bases matching TRBD1. V lost 0 bases, J lost 1 base, and 8 bases stayed unmatched. In germline, CDR1 is SGHRS, CDR2 YFSETQ. The CDR3 sequence is 17 residues long. CDR3 coding DNA: TGCGCCAGCAGCTTGGCGCGAGGGGGCGCCGGCACAGATACGCAGTATTTT. It specifies CASSLARGGAGTDTQYF.

This rearrangement joins TRBV5-6 to TRBJ1-2; TRBD1 is a possible D gene (5 bases). V lost 1 base and J 4 bases, leaving 17 bases between the germline ends. This CDR3 is built from 16 residues. Germline-derived CDR1 and CDR2 are SGHDT and YYEEEE. The CDR3: CASSLYPDGGTYGYTF. The CDR3 DNA sequence: TGTGCCAGCAGCTTGTACCCCGATGGAGGGACCTATGGCTACACCTTC.

The V and J genes are TRBV4-1 and TRBJ1-2; maybe TRBD1 (6 bases). Per the germline V gene, CDR1 is MGHRA and CDR2 is YSYEKL. V shed 0 bases and J shed 3 bases, with 11 bases lying between them. The CDR3 is 15 amino acids. CDR3 bases: TGCGCCAGCAGCCAAGATTGGACAGAGTACTATGGCTACACCTTC. It codes for CASSQDWTEYYGYTF.

This sequence joins TRBV6-4 and TRBJ2-1; D ambiguous. From germline, CDR1 is MRHNA and CDR2 SNTAGT. Trimming removed 7 bases at V and 13 bases at J, with 11 bases between. The CDR3 sequence is 10 residues long. For the CDR3, the DNA is TGTGCCAGCATCTTCCTAGGACAGTTCTTC. This encodes CASIFLGQFF.

CDR3 sequence: CASSPLDYEQYF. The CDR3 DNA sequence: TGTGCCAGCAGCCCCCTTGACTACGAGCAGTACTTC. J is TRBJ2-7 and V is TRBV28; no firm D call. The V end lost 6 bases, the J end lost 3 bases, and 9 bases lay between the germline ends. CDR1 and CDR2 (germline): MDHEN, SYDVKM. The CDR3 is made up of 12 amino acids.